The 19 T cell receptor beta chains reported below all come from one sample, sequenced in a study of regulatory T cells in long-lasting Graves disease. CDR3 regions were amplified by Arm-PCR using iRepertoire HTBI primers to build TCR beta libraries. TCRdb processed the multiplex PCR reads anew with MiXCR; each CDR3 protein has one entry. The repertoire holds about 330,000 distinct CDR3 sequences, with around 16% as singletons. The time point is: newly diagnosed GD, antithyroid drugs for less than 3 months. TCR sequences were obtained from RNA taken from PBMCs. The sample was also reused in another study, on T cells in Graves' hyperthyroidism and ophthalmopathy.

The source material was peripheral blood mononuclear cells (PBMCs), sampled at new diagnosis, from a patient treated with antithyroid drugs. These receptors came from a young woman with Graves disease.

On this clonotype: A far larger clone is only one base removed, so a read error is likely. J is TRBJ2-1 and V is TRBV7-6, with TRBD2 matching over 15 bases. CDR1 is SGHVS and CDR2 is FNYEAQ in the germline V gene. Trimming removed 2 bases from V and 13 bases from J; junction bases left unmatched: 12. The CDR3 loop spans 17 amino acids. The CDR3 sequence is CASSLPGLAGGRETQFF. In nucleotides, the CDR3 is TGTGCCAGCAGCTTACCGGGACTAGCGGGAGGTCGGGAGACCCAGTTCTTC.

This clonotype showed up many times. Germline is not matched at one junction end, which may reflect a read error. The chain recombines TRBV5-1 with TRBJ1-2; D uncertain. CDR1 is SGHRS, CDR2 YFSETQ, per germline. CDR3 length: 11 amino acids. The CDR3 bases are TGTGCCAGCAGCTTGACGTCATTCTACACCTTC. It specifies CASSLTSFYTF.

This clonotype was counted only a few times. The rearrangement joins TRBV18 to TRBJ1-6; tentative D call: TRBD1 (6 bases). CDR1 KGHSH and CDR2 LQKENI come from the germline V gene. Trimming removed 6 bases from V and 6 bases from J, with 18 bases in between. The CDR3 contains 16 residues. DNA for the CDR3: TGTGCCAGCTCCCCCTGGGGGGGGCGCGGTAATTCACCCCTCCACTTT. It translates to CASSPWGGRGNSPLHF.

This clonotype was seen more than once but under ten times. This CDR3 is CASSGGGGTGELFF. The CDR3 coding sequence is TGTGCCAGCAGCGGGGGAGGGGGCACCGGGGAGCTGTTTTTT. V is TRBV9 and J is TRBJ2-2; D is possibly TRBD2 (7 bases). This CDR3 has 14 residues. V was pared by 3 bases and J by 4 bases, with 10 bases between. Germline CDR1 reads SGDLS; CDR2 reads YYNGEE.

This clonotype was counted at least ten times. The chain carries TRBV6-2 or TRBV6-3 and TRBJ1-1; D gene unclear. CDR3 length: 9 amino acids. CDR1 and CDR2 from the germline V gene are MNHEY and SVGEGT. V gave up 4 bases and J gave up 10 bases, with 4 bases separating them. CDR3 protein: CASSSSAFF. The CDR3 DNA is TGTGCCAGCAGTTCATCAGCTTTCTTT.

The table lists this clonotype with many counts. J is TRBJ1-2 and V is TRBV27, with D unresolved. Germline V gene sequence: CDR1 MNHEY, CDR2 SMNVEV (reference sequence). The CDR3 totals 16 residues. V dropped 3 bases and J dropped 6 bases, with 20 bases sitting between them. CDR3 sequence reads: CASSFAGASGRDGYTF. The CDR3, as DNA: TGTGCCAGCAGTTTTGCTGGAGCCAGCGGGAGAGATGGCTACACCTTC.

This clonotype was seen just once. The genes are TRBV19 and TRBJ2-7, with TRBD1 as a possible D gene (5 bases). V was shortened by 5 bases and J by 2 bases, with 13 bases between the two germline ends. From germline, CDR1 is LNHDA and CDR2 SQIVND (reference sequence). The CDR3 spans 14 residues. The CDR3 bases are TGTGCCAGTAGTCCGCAGGGATACGCCTACGAGCAGTACTTC. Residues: CASSPQGYAYEQYF.

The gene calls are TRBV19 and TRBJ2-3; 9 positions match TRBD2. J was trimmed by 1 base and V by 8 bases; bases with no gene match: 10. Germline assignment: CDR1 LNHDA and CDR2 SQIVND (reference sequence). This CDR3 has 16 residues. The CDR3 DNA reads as TGTGCCAGTCGGATGAAGCGGGGGGTTGGCACAGATACGCAGTATTTT. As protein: CASRMKRGVGTDTQYF.

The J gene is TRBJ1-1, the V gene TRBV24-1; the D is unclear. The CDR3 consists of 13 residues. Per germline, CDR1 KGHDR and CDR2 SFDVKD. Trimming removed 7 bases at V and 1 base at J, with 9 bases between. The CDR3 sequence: CATRLEGNTEAFF. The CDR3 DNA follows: TGTGCCACCAGATTAGAGGGGAACACTGAAGCTTTCTTT.

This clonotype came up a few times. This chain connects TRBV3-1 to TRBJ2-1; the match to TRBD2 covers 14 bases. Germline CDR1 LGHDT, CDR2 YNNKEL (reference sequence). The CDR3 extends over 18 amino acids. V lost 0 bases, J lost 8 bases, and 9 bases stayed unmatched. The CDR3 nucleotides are TGTGCCAGCAGCCAAGAGCTCCGGGGACTAGCGGGAGTCTATGAGCAGTTCTTC. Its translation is CASSQELRGLAGVYEQFF.

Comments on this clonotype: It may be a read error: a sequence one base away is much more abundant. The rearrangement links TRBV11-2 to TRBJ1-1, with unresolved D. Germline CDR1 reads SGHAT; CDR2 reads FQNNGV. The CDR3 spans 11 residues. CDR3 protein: CAGSLGWGAFF. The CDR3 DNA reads TGTGCCGGCAGCTTAGGATGGGGAGCTTTCTTT.

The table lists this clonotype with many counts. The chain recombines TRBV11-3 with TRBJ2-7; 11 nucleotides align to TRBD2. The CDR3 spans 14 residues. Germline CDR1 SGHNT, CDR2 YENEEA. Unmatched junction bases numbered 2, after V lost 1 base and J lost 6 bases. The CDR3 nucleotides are TGTGCCAGCAGCTTAGGCGGGACTAGCGGCGAGCAGTACTTC. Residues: CASSLGGTSGEQYF.

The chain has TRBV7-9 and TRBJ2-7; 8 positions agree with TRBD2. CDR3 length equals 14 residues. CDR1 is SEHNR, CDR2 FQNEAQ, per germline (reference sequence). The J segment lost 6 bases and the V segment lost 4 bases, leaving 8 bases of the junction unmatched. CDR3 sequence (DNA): TGTGCCAGCAGCTACCCTAGCGGGCCCCCCGAGCAGTACTTC. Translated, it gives CASSYPSGPPEQYF.

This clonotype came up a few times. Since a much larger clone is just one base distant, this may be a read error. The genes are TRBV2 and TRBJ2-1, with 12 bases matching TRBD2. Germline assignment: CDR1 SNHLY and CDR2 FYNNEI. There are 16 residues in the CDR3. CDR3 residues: CASRGGISTSGSGQLF. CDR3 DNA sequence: TGTGCCAGCAGGGGCGGAATCTCGACTAGCGGGAGCGGGCAGCTCTTC. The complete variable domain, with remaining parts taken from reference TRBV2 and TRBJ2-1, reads EPEVTQTPSHQVTQMGQEVILRCVPISNHLYFYWYRQILGQKVEFLVSFYNNEISEKSEIFDDQFSVERPDGSNFTLKIRSTKLEDSAMYFCASRGGISTSGSGQLFGPGTRLTVL.

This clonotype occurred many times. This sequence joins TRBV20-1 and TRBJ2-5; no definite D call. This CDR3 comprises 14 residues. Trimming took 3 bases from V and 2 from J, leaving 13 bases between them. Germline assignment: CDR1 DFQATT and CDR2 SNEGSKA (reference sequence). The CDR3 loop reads CSARLSVTQETQYF. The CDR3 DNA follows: TGCAGTGCTAGGTTGTCCGTAACTCAAGAGACCCAGTACTTC.

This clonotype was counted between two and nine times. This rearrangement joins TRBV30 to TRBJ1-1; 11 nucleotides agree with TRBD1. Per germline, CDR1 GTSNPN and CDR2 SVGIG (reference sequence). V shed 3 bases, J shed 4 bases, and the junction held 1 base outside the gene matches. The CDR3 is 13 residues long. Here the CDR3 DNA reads TGTGCCTGGAGGGGACAGGGGGTCACTGAAGCTTTCTTT. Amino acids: CAWRGQGVTEAFF.

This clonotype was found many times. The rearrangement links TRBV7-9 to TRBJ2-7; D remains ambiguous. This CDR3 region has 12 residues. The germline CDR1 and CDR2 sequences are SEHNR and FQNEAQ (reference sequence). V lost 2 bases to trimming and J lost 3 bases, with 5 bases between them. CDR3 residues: CASSLTNYEQYF. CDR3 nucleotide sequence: TGTGCCAGCAGCTTAACGAACTACGAGCAGTACTTC.

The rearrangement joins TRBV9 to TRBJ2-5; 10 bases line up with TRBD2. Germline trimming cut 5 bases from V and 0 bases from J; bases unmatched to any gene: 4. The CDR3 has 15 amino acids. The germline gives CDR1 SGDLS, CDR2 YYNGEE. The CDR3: CASSVSGGYQETQYF. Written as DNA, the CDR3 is TGTGCCAGCAGTGTTAGCGGGGGGTACCAAGAGACCCAGTACTTC.

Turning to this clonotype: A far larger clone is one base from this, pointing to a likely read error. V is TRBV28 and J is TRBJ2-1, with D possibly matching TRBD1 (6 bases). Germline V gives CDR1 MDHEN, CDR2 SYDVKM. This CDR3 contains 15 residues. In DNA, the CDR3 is TGTGCTTCTACCCCTCCGGGACAAGGACACGACGAGCAGTTCTTC. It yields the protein CASTPPGQGHDEQFF.